This T cell receptor (beta chain) is from a study of blood T cell repertoires in COVID-19. Study in general: Acute-phase and convalescent COVID-19 samples originated in the United States, Italy and Spain.

The study drew participants aged about 18 to 95 years from 20 to 30 US areas. Cohort placement rested on clinical history that participants reported themselves. TCRdb keeps only in-frame clones here, not all; method: immunoSEQ multiplex PCR. The table lists about 140,000 clones, nearly 80% of them singletons. This clone has only a few counts. This CDR3 is 15 amino acids long. Germline V lookup: CDR1 SQVTM, CDR2 ANQGSEA. V shed 7 bases, J shed 8 bases, and the junction held 14 bases outside the gene matches. The chain has TRBV29-1 and TRBJ2-1, with TRBD2 matching over 10 bases. This receptor was identified in a woman between 50 and 59 years old who had recovered from COVID-19. The sequencing input was PBMCs or T cells enriched from blood (not recorded which). CDR3 amino acids: CSAQSQIAGGDEQFF. In DNA form, the CDR3 reads TGCAGCGCTCAAAGTCAGATAGCGGGGGGCGATGAGCAGTTCTTC.